This T cell receptor (beta chain) stems from a study of T cell changes during pregnancy in multiple sclerosis. The data were produced by immunoSEQ multiplex PCR, yet TCRdb's version contains in-frame clones alone and is incomplete. The sample lists about 43,000 clones, roughly 90% seen once, with 4.7% in the top ten. The CDR3 is 13 amino acids. Trimming removed 3 bases at V and 6 bases at J, with 8 bases between. The germline V gene has CDR1 LNHDA and CDR2 SQIVND (reference sequence). This clone was counted a single time. This clonotype was obtained from a female donor in good health, enrolled as a control in a pregnancy study. Sample: peripheral blood, taken in the second trimester of pregnancy. The chain has TRBV19 and TRBJ2-2; possibly TRBD2 for D (7 bases). The CDR3 sequence is CASSMGGPGELFF. CDR3 coding DNA: TGTGCCAGTAGTATGGGGGGGCCCGGGGAGCTGTTTTTT.